A single sample gave rise to the 5 T cell receptor beta chains below, sequenced in a study of tumor and adjacent non-tumor tissue in lung cancer. A modified ARM-PCR protocol with three rounds of nested PCR amplified TCRbeta. TCRdb ran MiXCR on the multiplex PCR reads and lists one entry per CDR3 protein. The sample lists under 150,000 distinct CDR3 sequences; around 66% were seen once. The template was RNA from unsorted bulk tissue. Sequencing input: lung tumor tissue. Every receptor here comes from a man in his 60s with small cell lung cancer.

In regard to this clonotype: A much larger clone differs by one base, so this may be a read error. The chain couples TRBV20-1 to TRBJ2-5; TRBD1 matches 7 bases. This CDR3 has 13 residues. Germline-derived CDR1 and CDR2 are DFQATT and SNEGSKA (reference sequence). Losses at the gene ends were 1 base for V and 7 bases for J; bases not matched to a gene: 6. CDR3 in amino acids: CSARGDSRWTQYF. In nucleotides, the CDR3 is TGCAGTGCTAGAGGGGACAGTAGATGGACCCAGTACTTC.

Turning to this clonotype: At one end the junction does not follow the germline gene, possibly because of a read error. The rearrangement joins TRBV11-1 to TRBJ2-1; no clear D. Germline V gives CDR1 SGHAT, CDR2 FQDESV (reference sequence). There are 12 residues in the CDR3. The CDR3 is CISSSEDLEQLF. In DNA form, the CDR3 reads TGTATCAGCAGCTCGGAAGATCTTGAGCAGCTCTTC.

About this clonotype: This CDR3 fails to terminate in the conserved phenylalanine or tryptophan, so it likely reflects a read error. This chain connects TRBV11-2 to TRBJ2-7; D unresolved. CDR1 and CDR2 (germline): SGHAT, FQNNGV. The CDR3 totals 12 residues. Here the CDR3 reads CASSSTPYGQYI. In DNA form, the CDR3 reads TGTGCCAGCAGCTCCACGCCATACGGGCAGTACATC.

This clonotype was counted a few times. The chain carries TRBV4-2 and TRBJ1-1, with a possible D match to TRBD1 (5 bases). V dropped 0 bases and J dropped 0 bases, with 8 bases sitting between them. This CDR3 spans 15 amino acids. Germline CDR1 reads LGHNA; CDR2 reads YNFKEQ. CDR3: CASSQDRGLNTEAFF. CDR3 DNA: TGTGCCAGCAGCCAAGATCGGGGCCTGAACACTGAAGCTTTCTTT.

A note on this clonotype: Given a much more abundant clone one base away, this may be a read error. J is TRBJ1-1 and V is TRBV7-9; D unresolved. Trimming left V 10 bases short and J 2 bases short, with 14 bases between. This CDR3 is built from 13 residues. Germline assignment: CDR1 SEHNR and CDR2 FQNEAQ (reference sequence). CDR3 sequence: CATFVGQNTEAFF. DNA for the CDR3: TGTGCCACCTTTGTGGGCCAAAACACTGAAGCTTTCTTT.